Sequencing of this T cell receptor beta chain was carried out in a study of T cell changes during pregnancy in multiple sclerosis. This CDR3 is 16 amino acids long. J lost 2 bases, V lost 3 bases, and 7 bases had no gene match. The germline V gene has CDR1 MNHEY and CDR2 SMNVEV (reference sequence). Data came from immunoSEQ multiplex PCR; TCRdb stores just in-frame clones and leaves some out. The profile shows 60,000 to 80,000 clones, about nine tenths of them singletons. The clonotype comes from a female donor with multiple sclerosis, enrolled in a pregnancy study. The sequencing used peripheral blood, collected before pregnancy. The chain combines TRBV27 with TRBJ2-3; TRBD2 matches 8 bases. For the CDR3, the DNA is TGTGCCAGCAGTTTTACCCAGCGGGGGTCCACAGATACGCAGTATTTT. This sequence encodes CASSFTQRGSTDTQYF.